The clone carrying this T cell receptor (beta chain) has only a few counts. The target antigen is unknown. The data were obtained in a study of identical twins. Study-wide results and caveats: Out-of-frame TCR alpha sharing observed in monozygotic twins exceeded model estimates.

The V and J ends lost 6 bases and 6 bases, in that order; junction bases with no gene match: 7. Germline V gene data show CDR1 as SQVTM and CDR2 as ANQGSEA. This CDR3 comprises 13 residues. TCRdb redid the calling of the 5' RACE reads with MiXCR, one entry per CDR3 protein. The sample holds about 470,000 distinct CDR3 sequences, 24% seen once. The data also belong to a second study, concerning T cells expressing NK-cell markers. That report adds: Seven HCMV-seropositive donors and one seronegative donor made up the eight sequenced donors.

What was sequenced was CD4+ T cells sorted from blood. The sequence was collected from a woman in her late teens or twenties in good health. The rearrangement uses TRBV29-1 and TRBJ2-3; 9 nucleotides agree with TRBD2. In DNA, the CDR3 is TGCAGCGTCCGGAGTAGCGGGAGCGATACGCAGTATTTT. Translating it yields CSVRSSGSDTQYF.